These T cell receptor beta chains were read from a single sample in a study of human T cells and chemical hapten exposure. TCRdb re-derived calls from the RACE reads in MiXCR, one entry per CDR3 protein. The table records 95,000 to 100,000 distinct CDR3 sequences, roughly 10% of them present only once. Sequencing was performed on whole blood, taken in connection with sensitization to the hapten diphenylcyclopropenone (DPC). These receptors were obtained from a woman aged 60-75 years with alopecia areata. Some clones in this sample may be carry-over from other donors' samples. Each CDR3 is given with its conserved first and last residue. D genes are given only for firm matches. Rows give clone size only sometimes, using once, few, many, or a class for an expanded clone.

>few|TRBV3-1|.|TRBJ2-7
TGTGCCAGCAGCCTAAATACGATCTACGAGCAGTACTTC
CASSLNTIYEQYF
>few|TRBV6-5|.|TRBJ1-2
TGTGCCAGCAGTCTTCGGGACCTGTCTAACTATGGCTACACCTTC
CASSLRDLSNYGYTF
>many|TRBV7-3|TRBD1|TRBJ2-3
TGTGCCAGCAGCCTGACCCTCCGGGACAGTCACACAGATACGCAGTATTTT
CASSLTLRDSHTDTQYF
>few|TRBV4-1|.|TRBJ1-2
TGCGCCAGCAGGCATTTCAGTGGACAGAGGCTTTATGGCTACACCTTC
CASRHFSGQRLYGYTF
>many|TRBV9|TRBD1|TRBJ1-1
TGTGCCAGCAGCGTAGTTGGAGGCAGGGGGACTGAAGCTTTCTTT
CASSVVGGRGTEAFF
>.|TRBV5-4|TRBD1|TRBJ1-3
TGTGCCAGCAGCTTGGGGACAGGGGGAAACACCATATATTTT
CASSLGTGGNTIYF
>.|TRBV6-1|.|TRBJ2-7
TGTGCCAGCAGTCCAACCTATGGAGCCTACGAGCAGTACTTC
CASSPTYGAYEQYF
>few|TRBV4-1|.|TRBJ1-1
TGCGCCAGCAGCCAACCAGACAGAAACACTGAAGCTTTCTTT
CASSQPDRNTEAFF
>.|TRBV15|.|TRBJ2-3
TGTGCCACCAGCCGGGGGACTCCGGATACGCAGTATTTT
CATSRGTPDTQYF
>few|TRBV7-9|.|TRBJ2-7
TGTGCCAGCAGCTTAGCCGGCACCTTTGGATACGAGCAGTACTTC
CASSLAGTFGYEQYF
>few|TRBV7-2|.|TRBJ2-3
TGTGCCTGCAGCTTCCAGGCGGGCAGTACAGATACGCAGTATTTT
CACSFQAGSTDTQYF
>.|TRBV30|TRBD1|TRBJ1-5
TGTGCCTGGAGCCCAGGGGACAGGGGAAGCAATCAGCCCCAGCATTTT
CAWSPGDRGSNQPQHF
>.|TRBV7-3|.|TRBJ2-2
TGTGCCAGCAGCTTCCCCCTAGGCTTCACCGGGGAGCTGTTTTTT
CASSFPLGFTGELFF
>many|TRBV6-1|.|TRBJ1-4
TGTGCCAGCGAAGCCAGGACTATTGAAAAACTGTTTTTT
CASEARTIEKLFF
>.|TRBV20-1|.|TRBJ2-1
TGCAGTGCTAACGGGGGTGAGCAGTTCTTC
CSANGGEQFF
>many|TRBV10-3|.|TRBJ1-1
TGTGCCATCCGGGAGACAGAGATGAACACTGAAGCTTTCTTT
CAIRETEMNTEAFF
>.|TRBV6-2/TRBV6-3|.|TRBJ2-3
TGTGCCAGCACCCGCGGGGGCCGAGACACAGATACGCAGTATTTT
CASTRGGRDTDTQYF
>few|TRBV5-1|.|TRBJ1-1
TGCGCCAGCAGCTTGGAGTCAGGGAGGGGCGCTGAAGCTTTCTTT
CASSLESGRGAEAFF
>few|TRBV2|.|TRBJ2-7
TGTGCCAGCAGTCGGGACACCGCCTACGAGCAGTACTTC
CASSRDTAYEQYF
>few|TRBV18|.|TRBJ2-1
TGTGCCAGCTCACAGGCAGGTAACAATGAGCAGTTCTTC
CASSQAGNNEQFF
>many|TRBV6-1|.|TRBJ1-5
TGTGCCAGCATCCCCGGGGCCAACACCAATCAGCCCCAGCATTTT
CASIPGANTNQPQHF
>few|TRBV6-1|TRBD2|TRBJ2-3
TGTGCCAGCAGTGAAGCGAGGGGACTAGCGCTGTGGGCAGATACGCAGTATTTT
CASSEARGLALWADTQYF
>many|TRBV7-2|.|TRBJ2-7
TGTGCCAGCAGCTTAGCAGGGAAAAGTTACGAGCAGTACTTC
CASSLAGKSYEQYF
>many|TRBV29-1|TRBD1|TRBJ2-2
TGCAGCGGGAGGGGACAGGGTCTTGCCGGGGAGCTGTTTTTT
CSGRGQGLAGELFF
>.|TRBV4-1|TRBD1|TRBJ2-2
TGCGCCAGCAGCCAAAACCCGAACAGGGGGCAGGGCACCGGGGAGCTGTTTTTT
CASSQNPNRGQGTGELFF
>many|TRBV7-9|TRBD1|TRBJ1-2
TGTGCCAGCAGCTCGCAGGGGGCGCGGGGCTACACCTTC
CASSSQGARGYTF
>few|TRBV11-3|.|TRBJ2-5
TGTGCCAGCAGTCAGACCCAAGAGACCCAGTACTTC
CASSQTQETQYF
>.|TRBV11-2|.|TRBJ2-3
TGTGCCAGCAGCCTCCCCTTGTTAGGGGCAGATACGCAGTATTTT
CASSLPLLGADTQYF
>many|TRBV5-1|TRBD1|TRBJ2-1
TGCGCCAGCAGCGGGACAGGGGAGTTCAATGAGCAGTTCTTC
CASSGTGEFNEQFF
>many|TRBV7-9|TRBD2|TRBJ2-7
TGTGCCAGCAGCCCCCAACTAGCGGGGGCGTACGAGCAGTACTTC
CASSPQLAGAYEQYF
>few|TRBV15|.|TRBJ2-7
TGTGCCACCAGCAGAGACGCCGGAGACGAGCAGTACTTC
CATSRDAGDEQYF
>many|TRBV3-1|TRBD2|TRBJ2-5
TGTGCCAGCAGCCCTACTAGCGGGGGTCAGCAAGAGACCCAGTACTTC
CASSPTSGGQQETQYF
>.|TRBV6-5|TRBD2|TRBJ2-3
TGTGCCAGCAGACAAGGACTAGCGGGGGGGCGAGGGTGGACAGATACGCAGTATTTT
CASRQGLAGGRGWTDTQYF
>many|TRBV20-1|.|TRBJ1-4
TGCAGTGCTGGGACCTTGGGAACTAATAAAAAACTGTTTTTT
CSAGTLGTNKKLFF
>.|TRBV2|TRBD2|TRBJ2-1
TGTGCCAGCAGTGAATTGGTAGCGGGCCTCAATGAGCAGTTCTTC
CASSELVAGLNEQFF
>many|TRBV5-1|TRBD1|TRBJ1-4
TGCGCCAGCAGCACGGGACAGGGCTTCACGGCGGGTGAAAAACTGTTTTTT
CASSTGQGFTAGEKLFF
>many|TRBV18|.|TRBJ1-1
TGTGCCAGCTCAGTCCGGACACCGAACACTGAAGCTTTCTTT
CASSVRTPNTEAFF
>.|TRBV6-5|TRBD1|TRBJ1-1
TGTGCCAGCAGTCGGGACAGTCCGAACACTGAAGCTTTCTTT
CASSRDSPNTEAFF
>many|TRBV18|.|TRBJ2-3
TGTGCCAGCTCACCACAGCGAGTGGGACCAGATACGCAGTATTTT
CASSPQRVGPDTQYF
>many|TRBV6-5|.|TRBJ1-2
TGTGCCAGCAGCCCTACCGCGGGGGCAGCTAACTATGGCTACACCTTC
CASSPTAGAANYGYTF
>many|TRBV7-2|.|TRBJ2-1
TGTGCCAGCAGCTTAGGGGGTAGGGTCAATGAGCAGTTCTTC
CASSLGGRVNEQFF
>few|TRBV7-9|TRBD1|TRBJ1-2
TGTGCCAGCAGCTTCTCGACGGACAGGATCTATGGCTACACCTTC
CASSFSTDRIYGYTF
>few|TRBV6-6|TRBD2|TRBJ2-3
TGTGCCAGCAGTTCGACGGCGGGGGGGCCAGATACGCAGTATTTT
CASSSTAGGPDTQYF
>few|TRBV25-1|.|TRBJ2-7
TGTGCCAGCATTTTTAGCGGACGACACGAGCAGTACTTC
CASIFSGRHEQYF
>many|TRBV7-2|.|TRBJ1-1
TGTGCCAGCAGCGAACAGGGAGAGCGCTCTGAAGCTTTCTTT
CASSEQGERSEAFF
>few|TRBV5-1|TRBD2|TRBJ2-1
TGCGCCAGCAGCTTGGATGCGGGGGTTAACTTCAATGAGCAGTTCTTC
CASSLDAGVNFNEQFF
>few|TRBV11-1|.|TRBJ2-1
TGTGCCAGCAGCTCAGTCAGCTATGAGCAGTTCTTC
CASSSVSYEQFF
>few|TRBV7-3|TRBD1|TRBJ2-5
TGTGCCAGCAGCATCAGACAGGGGGCTGGGGAGACCCAGTACTTC
CASSIRQGAGETQYF
>few|TRBV29-1|.|TRBJ2-5
TGCAGCGTTGACGGGGTAGGGCTTCAAGAGACCCAGTACTTC
CSVDGVGLQETQYF
>.|TRBV28|.|TRBJ1-2
TGTGCCAGTAGGGAGGGACCTTATGGCTACACCTTC
CASREGPYGYTF
>few|TRBV10-2|.|TRBJ2-5
TGCGCCAGCAGTAGAAATCCCCCAGAGACCCAGTACTTC
CASSRNPPETQYF
>many|TRBV4-2|.|TRBJ1-6
TGTGCCAGCAGCCAAGATTTGAGGAATTCACCCCTCCACTTT
CASSQDLRNSPLHF
>.|TRBV10-3|TRBD1|TRBJ1-2
TGTGCCGCCCGGGACAGGGAGGGCTATGGCTACACCTTC
CAARDREGYGYTF
>many|TRBV3-1|TRBD1|TRBJ1-2
TGTGCCAGCAGCCAAGATATACAGGGGACAGGCGGCTACACCTTC
CASSQDIQGTGGYTF
>many|TRBV25-1|.|TRBJ1-6
TGTGCCAGCAGTGAATCTCAACAGAATAATTCACCCCTCCACTTT
CASSESQQNNSPLHF
>many|TRBV30|TRBD2|TRBJ2-3
TGTGCCTGGAGAGCGGCTAGCGGGAGCACAGATACGCAGTATTTT
CAWRAASGSTDTQYF
>few|TRBV6-1|TRBD1|TRBJ2-1
TGTGCCAGCAGTGAAGGGCGGGCGACAGGGCGGGACAATGAGCAGTTCTTC
CASSEGRATGRDNEQFF
>.|TRBV19|TRBD1|TRBJ2-7
TGTGCCAGTAGGACACAGGGGGACGAGCAGTACTTC
CASRTQGDEQYF
>few|TRBV7-2|.|TRBJ1-2
TGTGCCAGCAGCTTAGAAGGACCGCCGCAAACCTTC
CASSLEGPPQTF